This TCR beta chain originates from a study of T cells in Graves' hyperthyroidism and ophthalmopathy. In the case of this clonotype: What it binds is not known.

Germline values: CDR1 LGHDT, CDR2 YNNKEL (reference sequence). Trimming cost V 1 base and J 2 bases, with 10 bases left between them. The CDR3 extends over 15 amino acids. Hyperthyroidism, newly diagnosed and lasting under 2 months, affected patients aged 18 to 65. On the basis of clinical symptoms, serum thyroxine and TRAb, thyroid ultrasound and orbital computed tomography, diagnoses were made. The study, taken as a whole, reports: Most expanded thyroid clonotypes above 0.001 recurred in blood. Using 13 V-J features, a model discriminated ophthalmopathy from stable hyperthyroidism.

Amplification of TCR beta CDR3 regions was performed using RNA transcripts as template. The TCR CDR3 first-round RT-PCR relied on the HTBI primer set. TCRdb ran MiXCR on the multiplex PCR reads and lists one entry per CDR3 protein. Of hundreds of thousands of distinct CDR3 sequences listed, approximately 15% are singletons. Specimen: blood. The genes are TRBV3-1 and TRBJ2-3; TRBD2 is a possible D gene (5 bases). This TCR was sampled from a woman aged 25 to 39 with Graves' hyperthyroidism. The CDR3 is CASSQAGTFTDTQYF. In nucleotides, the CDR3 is TGTGCCAGCAGCCAAGCGGGAACATTCACAGATACGCAGTATTTT.